This TCR beta chain appears in the sequencing data of a study of vaccination and CD4 T cells after COVID-19. Study context: The post-vaccine samples came a median 72 days after dose two (range 14 to 241). Control cultures were given a CEFX pool, an HIV-1 Nef pool, or no peptide.

Cultured CD4+ T cell DNA underwent sequencing with the Oncomine TCR Beta short-read assay. Extraction of genomic DNA was performed on cultured CD4+ T cells. TCRdb processed the PCR reads anew with MiXCR; each CDR3 protein has one entry. The sample yields roughly 7,300 distinct CDR3 sequences, approximately 35% seen once. As regards this clonotype: The antigen is not known.

Treatment reported: roughly 11-day PBMC culture with coronavirus spike peptide pools or control peptides (ViraFEST assay). Gathering of the CD4+ T cells, from the unexposed donor, took place before the COVID-19 pandemic (2011-2018). ViraFEST relied on peptide pools to expand antigen-specific T cells; the TCRs were sequenced afterward. Following culture for nine to ten days, CD4+ T cells were isolated by negative selection. The CDR3 covers 14 residues. The germline V gene has CDR1 MNHNS and CDR2 SASEGT. V lost 7 bases and J lost 4, with 14 bases in between. V gene TRBV6-1 combines with J gene TRBJ2-1; no reliable D call. This receptor was identified in a human donor in good health. Sequencing used CD4+ T cells from blood, cultured in vitro. The DNA of the CDR3 is TGTGCCAGCACCAACAGAGCCTCGTACAATGAGCAGTTCTTC. It yields the protein CASTNRASYNEQFF.